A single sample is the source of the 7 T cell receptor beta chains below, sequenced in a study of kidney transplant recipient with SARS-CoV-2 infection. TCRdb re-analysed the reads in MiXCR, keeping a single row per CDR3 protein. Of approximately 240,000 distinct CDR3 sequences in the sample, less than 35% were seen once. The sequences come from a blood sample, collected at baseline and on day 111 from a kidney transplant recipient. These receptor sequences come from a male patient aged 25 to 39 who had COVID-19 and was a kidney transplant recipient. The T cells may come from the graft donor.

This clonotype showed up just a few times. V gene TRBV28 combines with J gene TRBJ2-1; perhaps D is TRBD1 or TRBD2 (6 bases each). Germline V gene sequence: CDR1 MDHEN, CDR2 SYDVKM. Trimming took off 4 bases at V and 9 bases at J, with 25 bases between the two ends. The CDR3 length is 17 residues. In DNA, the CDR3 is TGTGCCAGCAGTTCCCCGGCCCGGACTCCCGGAGGGGGTGAGCAGTTCTTC. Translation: CASSSPARTPGGGEQFF.

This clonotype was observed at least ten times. The CDR3 region is CASEWANSRKTYGYTF. The CDR3 nucleotides read TGTGCCAGCGAGTGGGCCAATAGTCGAAAGACCTATGGCTACACCTTC. This chain links TRBV5-6 with TRBJ1-2, with D unresolved. The CDR3 length is 16 residues. From germline, CDR1 is SGHDT and CDR2 YYEEEE. Trimming removed 7 bases at V and 4 bases at J, with 23 bases between.

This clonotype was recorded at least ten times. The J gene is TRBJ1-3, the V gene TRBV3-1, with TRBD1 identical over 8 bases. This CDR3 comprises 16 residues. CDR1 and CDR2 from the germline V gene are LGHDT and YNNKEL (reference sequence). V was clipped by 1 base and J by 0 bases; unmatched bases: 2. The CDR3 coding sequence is TGTGCCAGCAGCCAAGGGACAGGGCTCTCTGGAAACACCATATATTTT. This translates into CASSQGTGLSGNTIYF. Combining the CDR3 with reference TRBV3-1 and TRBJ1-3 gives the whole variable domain DTAVSQTPKYLVTQMGNDKSIKCEQNLGHDTMYWYKQDSKKFLKIMFSYNNKELIINETVPNRFSPKSPDKAHLNLHINSLELGDSAVYFCASSQGTGLSGNTIYFGEGSWLTVV.

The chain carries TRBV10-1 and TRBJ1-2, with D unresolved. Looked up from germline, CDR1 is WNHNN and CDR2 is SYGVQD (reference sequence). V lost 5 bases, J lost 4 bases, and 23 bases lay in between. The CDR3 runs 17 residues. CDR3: CASSKGLRSRKTYGYTF. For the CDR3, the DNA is TGCGCCAGCAGTAAAGGACTAAGATCGCGAAAGACCTATGGCTACACCTTC.

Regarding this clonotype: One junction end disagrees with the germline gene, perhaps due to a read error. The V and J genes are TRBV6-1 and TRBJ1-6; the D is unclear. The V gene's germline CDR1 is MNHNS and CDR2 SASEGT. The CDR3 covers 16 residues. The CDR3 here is CASSKTIRAGDSLLHF. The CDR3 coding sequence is TGCGCCAGCAGCAAGACCATAAGGGCAGGTGATTCACTCCTCCACTTT.

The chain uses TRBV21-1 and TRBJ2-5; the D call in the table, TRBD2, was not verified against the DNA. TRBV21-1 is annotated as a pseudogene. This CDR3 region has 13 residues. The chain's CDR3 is CASTGLPQETQYF. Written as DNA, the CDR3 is TGTGCCAGCACGGGACTACCACAAGAGACCCAGTACTTC.

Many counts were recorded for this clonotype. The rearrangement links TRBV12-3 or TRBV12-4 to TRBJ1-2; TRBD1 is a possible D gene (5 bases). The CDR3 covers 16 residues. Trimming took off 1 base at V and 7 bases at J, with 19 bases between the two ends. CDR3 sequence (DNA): TGTGCCAGCAGTTTAGGCACAGGCCCAGCCGGGTTTGGCTACACCTTC. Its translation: CASSLGTGPAGFGYTF.